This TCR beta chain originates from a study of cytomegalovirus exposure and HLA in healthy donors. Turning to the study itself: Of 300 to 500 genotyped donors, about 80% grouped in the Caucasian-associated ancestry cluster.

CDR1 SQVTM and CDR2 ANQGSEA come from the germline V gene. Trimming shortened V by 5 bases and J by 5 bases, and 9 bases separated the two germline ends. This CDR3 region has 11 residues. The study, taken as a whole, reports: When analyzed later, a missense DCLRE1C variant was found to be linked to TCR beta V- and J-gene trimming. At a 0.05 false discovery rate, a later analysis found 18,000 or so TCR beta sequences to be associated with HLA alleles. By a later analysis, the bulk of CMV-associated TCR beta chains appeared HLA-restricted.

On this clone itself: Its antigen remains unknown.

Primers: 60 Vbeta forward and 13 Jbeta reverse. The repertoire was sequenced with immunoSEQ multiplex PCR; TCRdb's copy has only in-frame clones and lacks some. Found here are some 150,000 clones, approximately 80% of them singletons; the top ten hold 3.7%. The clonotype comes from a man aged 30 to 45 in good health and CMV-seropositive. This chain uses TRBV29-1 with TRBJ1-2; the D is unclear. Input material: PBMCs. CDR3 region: CSVRVGYGYTF. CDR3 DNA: TGCAGCGTTCGGGTCGGATATGGCTACACCTTC. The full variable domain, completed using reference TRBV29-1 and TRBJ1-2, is SAVISQKPSRDICQRGTSLTIQCQVDSQVTMMFWYRQQPGQSLTLIATANQGSEATYESGFVIDKFPISRPNLTFSTLTVSNMSPEDSSIYLCSVRVGYGYTFGSGTRLTVV.